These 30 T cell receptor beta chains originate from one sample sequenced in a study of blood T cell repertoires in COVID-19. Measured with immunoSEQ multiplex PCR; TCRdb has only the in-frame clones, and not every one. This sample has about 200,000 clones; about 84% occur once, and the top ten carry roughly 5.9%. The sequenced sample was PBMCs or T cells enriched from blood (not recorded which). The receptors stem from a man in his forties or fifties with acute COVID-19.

The CDR3 DNA reads as TGTGCCAGCAGCCAAGGACTAGCGGAGTACCAAGAGACCCAGTACTTC. This sequence encodes CASSQGLAEYQETQYF. V gene TRBV2 combines with J gene TRBJ2-5; the match to TRBD2 covers 10 bases. This CDR3 is 16 amino acids long. The ends lost 6 bases at V and 0 bases at J; junction bases unmatched: 7. CDR1 and CDR2 from the germline V gene are SNHLY and FYNNEI.

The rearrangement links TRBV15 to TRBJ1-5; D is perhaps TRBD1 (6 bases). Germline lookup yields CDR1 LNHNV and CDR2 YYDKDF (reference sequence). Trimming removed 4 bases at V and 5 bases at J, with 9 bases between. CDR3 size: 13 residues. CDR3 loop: CATSTHRDQPQHF. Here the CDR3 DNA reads TGTGCCACCAGCACTCACAGGGATCAGCCCCAGCATTTT. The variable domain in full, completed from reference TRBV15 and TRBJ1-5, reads DAMVIQNPRYQVTQFGKPVTLSCSQTLNHNVMYWYQQKSSQAPKLLFHYYDKDFNNEADTPDNFQSRRPNTSFCFLDIRSPGLGDTAMYLCATSTHRDQPQHFGDGTRLSIL.

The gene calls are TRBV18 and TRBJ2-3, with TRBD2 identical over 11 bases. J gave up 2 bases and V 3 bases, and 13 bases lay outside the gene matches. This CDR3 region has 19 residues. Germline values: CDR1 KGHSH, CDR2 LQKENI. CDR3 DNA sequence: TGTGCCAGCTCACCCATTCGGCTAGCGGGAGGACAATACACAGATACGCAGTATTTT. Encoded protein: CASSPIRLAGGQYTDTQYF.

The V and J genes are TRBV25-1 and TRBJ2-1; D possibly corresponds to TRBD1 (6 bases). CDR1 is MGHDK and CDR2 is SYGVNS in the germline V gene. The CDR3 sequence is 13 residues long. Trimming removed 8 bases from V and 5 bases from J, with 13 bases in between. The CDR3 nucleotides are TGTGCCAGCCTACCTACAGGGAACAATGAGCAGTTCTTC. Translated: CASLPTGNNEQFF.

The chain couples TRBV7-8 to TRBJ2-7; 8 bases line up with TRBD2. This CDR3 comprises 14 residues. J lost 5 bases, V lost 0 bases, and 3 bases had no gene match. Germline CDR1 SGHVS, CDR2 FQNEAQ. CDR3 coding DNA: TGTGCCAGCAGCTTAGCAGTGACTAGCGACGAGCAGTACTTC. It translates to CASSLAVTSDEQYF.

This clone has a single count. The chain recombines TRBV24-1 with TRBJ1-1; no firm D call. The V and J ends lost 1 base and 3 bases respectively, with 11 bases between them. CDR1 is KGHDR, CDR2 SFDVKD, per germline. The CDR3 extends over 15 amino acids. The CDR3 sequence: CATSDLVGWHTEAFF. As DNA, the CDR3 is TGTGCCACCAGTGATTTAGTGGGCTGGCACACTGAAGCTTTCTTT.

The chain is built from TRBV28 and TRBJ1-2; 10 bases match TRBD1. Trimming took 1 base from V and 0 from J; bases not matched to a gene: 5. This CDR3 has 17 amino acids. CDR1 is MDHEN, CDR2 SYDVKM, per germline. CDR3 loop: CASSLSSGQGTNYGYTF. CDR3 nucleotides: TGTGCCAGCAGTTTATCTTCGGGACAGGGGACTAACTATGGCTACACCTTC.

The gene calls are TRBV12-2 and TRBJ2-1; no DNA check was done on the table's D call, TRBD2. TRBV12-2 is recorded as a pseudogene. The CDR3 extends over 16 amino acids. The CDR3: CASRFLRRLVGNEQFF. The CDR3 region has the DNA TGTGCAAGTCGCTTTCTTAGGCGGCTAGTCGGCAATGAGCAGTTCTTC.

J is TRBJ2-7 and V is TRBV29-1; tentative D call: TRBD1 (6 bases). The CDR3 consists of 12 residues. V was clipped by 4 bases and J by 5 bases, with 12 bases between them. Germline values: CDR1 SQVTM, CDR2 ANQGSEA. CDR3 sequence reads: CSVVENRDEQYF. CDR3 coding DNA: TGCAGCGTTGTAGAGAACAGGGACGAGCAGTACTTC.

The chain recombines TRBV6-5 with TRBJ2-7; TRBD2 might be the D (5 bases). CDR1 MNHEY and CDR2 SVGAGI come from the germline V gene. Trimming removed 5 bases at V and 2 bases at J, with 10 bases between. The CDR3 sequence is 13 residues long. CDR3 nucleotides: TGTGCCAGCAGTCCGTGGCGGGCCTACGAGCAGTACTTC. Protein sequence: CASSPWRAYEQYF.

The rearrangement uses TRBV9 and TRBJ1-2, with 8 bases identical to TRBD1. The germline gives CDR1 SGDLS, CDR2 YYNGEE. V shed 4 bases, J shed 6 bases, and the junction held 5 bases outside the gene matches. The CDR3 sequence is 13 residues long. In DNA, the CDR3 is TGTGCCAGCAGCACCGGACAGGGTGATGGCTACACCTTC. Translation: CASSTGQGDGYTF.

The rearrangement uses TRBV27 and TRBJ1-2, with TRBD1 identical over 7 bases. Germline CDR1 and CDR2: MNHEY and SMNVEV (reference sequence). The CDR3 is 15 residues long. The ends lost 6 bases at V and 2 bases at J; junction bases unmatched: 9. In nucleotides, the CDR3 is TGTGCCAGCAGCTCGACAGGGCATTACAACTATGGCTACACCTTC. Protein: CASSSTGHYNYGYTF.

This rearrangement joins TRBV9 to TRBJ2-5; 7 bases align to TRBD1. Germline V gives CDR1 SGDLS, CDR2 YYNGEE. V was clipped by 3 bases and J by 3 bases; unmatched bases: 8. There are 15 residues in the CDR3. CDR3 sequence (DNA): TGTGCCAGCAGCGCCTTAAAAGGGGGCGAAGAGACCCAGTACTTC. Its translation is CASSALKGGEETQYF.

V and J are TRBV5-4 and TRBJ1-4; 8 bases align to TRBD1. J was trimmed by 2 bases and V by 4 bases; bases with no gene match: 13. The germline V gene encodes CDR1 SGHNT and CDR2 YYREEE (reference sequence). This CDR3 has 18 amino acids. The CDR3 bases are TGTGCCAGCAGCGGAACTCAGGGGGCACGGACGACTAATGAAAAACTGTTTTTT. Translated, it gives CASSGTQGARTTNEKLFF.

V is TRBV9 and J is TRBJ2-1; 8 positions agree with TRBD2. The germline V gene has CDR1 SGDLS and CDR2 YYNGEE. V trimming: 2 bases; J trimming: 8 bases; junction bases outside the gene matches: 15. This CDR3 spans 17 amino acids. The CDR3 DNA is TGTGCCAGCAGCGTCGTCGGTGGGAGCGGGAGTATGTATGAGCAGTTCTTC. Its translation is CASSVVGGSGSMYEQFF.

The DNA of the CDR3 is TGTGCCAGCAGCATGAGCCCCGGACAGGCGGGACGAGGGGCCCAGCATTTT. It is translated as CASSMSPGQAGRGAQHF. V usage is TRBV5-6 and J usage is TRBJ1-5; 7 bases agree with TRBD1. Germline trimming cut 4 bases from V and 11 bases from J; bases unmatched to any gene: 21. Germline CDR1 SGHDT, CDR2 YYEEEE. The CDR3 is 17 amino acids.

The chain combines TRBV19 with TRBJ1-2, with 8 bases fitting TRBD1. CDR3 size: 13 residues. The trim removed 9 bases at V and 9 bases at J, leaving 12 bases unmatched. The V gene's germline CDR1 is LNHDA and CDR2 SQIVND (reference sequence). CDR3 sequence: CASWGGQGWSYTF. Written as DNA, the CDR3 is TGTGCCAGCTGGGGCGGACAGGGTTGGAGCTACACCTTC.

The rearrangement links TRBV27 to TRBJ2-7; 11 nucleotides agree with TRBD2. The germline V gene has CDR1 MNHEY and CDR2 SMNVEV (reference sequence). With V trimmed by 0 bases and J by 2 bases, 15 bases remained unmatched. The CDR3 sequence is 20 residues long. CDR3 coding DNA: TGTGCCAGCAGTTTATCGCCTACGAAACTAGCGGGAGTCAGAGCCTACGAGCAGTACTTC. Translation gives CASSLSPTKLAGVRAYEQYF.

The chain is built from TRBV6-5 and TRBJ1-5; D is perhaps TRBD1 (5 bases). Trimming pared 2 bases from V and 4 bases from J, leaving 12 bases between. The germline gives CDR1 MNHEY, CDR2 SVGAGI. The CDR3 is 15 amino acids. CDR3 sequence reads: CASSYGVGGNQPQHF. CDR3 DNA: TGTGCCAGCAGTTACGGAGTGGGGGGGAATCAGCCCCAGCATTTT.

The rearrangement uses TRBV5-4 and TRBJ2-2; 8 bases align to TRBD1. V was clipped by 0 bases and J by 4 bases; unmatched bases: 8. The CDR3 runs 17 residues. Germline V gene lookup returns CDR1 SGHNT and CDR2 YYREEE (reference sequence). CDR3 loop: CASSLAEGTGGTGELFF. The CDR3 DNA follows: TGTGCCAGCAGCTTGGCCGAGGGCACAGGGGGCACCGGGGAGCTGTTTTTT.

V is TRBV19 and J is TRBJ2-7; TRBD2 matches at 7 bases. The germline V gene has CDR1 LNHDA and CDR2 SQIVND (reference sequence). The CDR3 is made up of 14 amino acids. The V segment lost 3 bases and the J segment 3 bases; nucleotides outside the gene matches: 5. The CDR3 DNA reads TGTGCCAGTAGTATCGGGGGGAGAGGCTACGAGCAGTACTTC. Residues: CASSIGGRGYEQYF.

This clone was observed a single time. CDR3 nucleotide sequence: TGTGCCAGCAGCCGCACACCCGGGACAGGACACATCAATGAGCAGTTCTTC. This translates into CASSRTPGTGHINEQFF. V gene TRBV3-1 (or the pseudogene TRBV3-2) combines with J gene TRBJ2-1; 8 bases match TRBD1. V gave up 4 bases and J gave up 6 bases; unmatched junction bases: 14. The CDR3 extends over 17 amino acids. Germline assignment: CDR1 LGHDT and CDR2 YNNKEL (reference sequence).

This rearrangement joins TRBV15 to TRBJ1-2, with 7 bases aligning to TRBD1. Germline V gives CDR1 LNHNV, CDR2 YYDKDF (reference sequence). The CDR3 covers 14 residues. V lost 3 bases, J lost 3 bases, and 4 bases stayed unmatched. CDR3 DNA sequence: TGTGCCACCAGCAGTACCGGGACAGACTATGGCTACACCTTC. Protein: CATSSTGTDYGYTF.

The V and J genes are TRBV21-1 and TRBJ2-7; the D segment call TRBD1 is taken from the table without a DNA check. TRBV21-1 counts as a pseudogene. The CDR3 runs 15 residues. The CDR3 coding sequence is TGTGCCAGCAGCAACCGGGACAGGGTAGGGATCGAGCAGTACTTC. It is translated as CASSNRDRVGIEQYF.

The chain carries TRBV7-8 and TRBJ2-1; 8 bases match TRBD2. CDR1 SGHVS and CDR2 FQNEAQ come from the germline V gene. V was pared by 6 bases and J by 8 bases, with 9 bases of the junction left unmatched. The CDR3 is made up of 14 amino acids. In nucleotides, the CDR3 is TGTGCCAGCAGTGATTGGCGGGAGGTAGATGAGCAGTTCTTC. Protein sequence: CASSDWREVDEQFF.

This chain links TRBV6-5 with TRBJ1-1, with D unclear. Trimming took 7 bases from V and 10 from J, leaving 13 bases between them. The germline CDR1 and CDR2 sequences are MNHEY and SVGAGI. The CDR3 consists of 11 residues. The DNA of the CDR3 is TGTGCCAGCACCGGGGAGGGAACAGCTTTCTTT. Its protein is CASTGEGTAFF.

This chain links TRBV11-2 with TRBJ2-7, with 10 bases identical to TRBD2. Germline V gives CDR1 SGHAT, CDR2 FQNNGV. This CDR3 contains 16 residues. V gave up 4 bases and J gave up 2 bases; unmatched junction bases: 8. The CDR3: CASSSRGLAKTYEQYF. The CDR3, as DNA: TGTGCCAGCAGCTCACGGGGACTAGCGAAGACCTACGAGCAGTACTTC.

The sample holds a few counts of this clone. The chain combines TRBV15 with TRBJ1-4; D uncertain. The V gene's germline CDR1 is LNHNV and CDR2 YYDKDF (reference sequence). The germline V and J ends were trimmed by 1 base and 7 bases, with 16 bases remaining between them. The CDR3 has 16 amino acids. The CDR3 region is CATSRGGGQSVEKLFF. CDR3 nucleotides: TGTGCCACCAGCAGAGGGGGAGGGCAATCGGTTGAAAAACTGTTTTTT.

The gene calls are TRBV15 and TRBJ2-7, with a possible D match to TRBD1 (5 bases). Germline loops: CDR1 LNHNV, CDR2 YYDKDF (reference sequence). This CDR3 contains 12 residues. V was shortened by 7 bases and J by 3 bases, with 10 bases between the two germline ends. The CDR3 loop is CATNGRDYEQYF. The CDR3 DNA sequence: TGTGCCACCAATGGCAGGGACTACGAGCAGTACTTC.

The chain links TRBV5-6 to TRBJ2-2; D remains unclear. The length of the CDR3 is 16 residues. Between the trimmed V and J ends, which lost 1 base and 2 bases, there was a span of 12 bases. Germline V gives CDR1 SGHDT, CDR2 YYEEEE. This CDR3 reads CASSLRYGGNTGELFF. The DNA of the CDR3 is TGTGCCAGCAGCTTGAGGTATGGCGGCAACACCGGGGAGCTGTTTTTT. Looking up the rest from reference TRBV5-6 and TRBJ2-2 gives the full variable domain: DAGVTQSPTHLIKTRGQQVTLRCSPKSGHDTVSWYQQALGQGPQFIFQYYEEEERQRGNFPDRFSGHQFPNYSSELNVNALLLGDSALYLCASSLRYGGNTGELFFGEGSRLTVL.